This T cell receptor (beta chain) was sequenced in a study of T cell changes during pregnancy in multiple sclerosis. The V gene's germline CDR1 is SEHNR and CDR2 FQNEAQ (reference sequence). The CDR3 spans 15 residues. V dropped 1 base and J dropped 3 bases, with 7 bases sitting between them. Some clones are missing from TCRdb's copy, which holds only in-frame ones; the method was immunoSEQ multiplex PCR. The sample records about 120,000 clones, around 93% being singletons. This TCR was recovered from a female donor with multiple sclerosis, enrolled in a pregnancy study. Sample: peripheral blood, taken before pregnancy. The rearrangement uses TRBV7-9 and TRBJ2-6; D is perhaps TRBD2 (6 bases). The CDR3 spells CASSLDGSGANVLTF. The DNA of the CDR3 is TGTGCCAGCAGCTTAGACGGGAGTGGGGCCAACGTCCTGACTTTC.